At least ten counts were recorded for the clone carrying this T cell receptor (beta chain). This specimen comes from a study of T cell repertoires in cytomegalovirus infection. CDR1 and CDR2 (germline): SGHAT, FQNNGV. J gave up 2 bases and V 5 bases, and 9 bases lay outside the gene matches. CDR3 length: 15 residues. TCRdb processed the reads anew with MiXCR; each CDR3 protein has one entry. In the table there are approximately 290,000 distinct CDR3 sequences, 20% to 30% of which are singletons. Source material: PBMCs. The chain links TRBV11-2 to TRBJ2-7; 7 bases line up with TRBD2. This clonotype was obtained from a human donor in good health (CMV status not recorded). Some clones in this sample may be carry-over from other donors' samples. CDR3 in amino acids: CASSPQASGTYEQYF. CDR3 nucleotide sequence: TGTGCCAGCAGCCCCCAGGCTAGCGGAACCTACGAGCAGTACTTC.